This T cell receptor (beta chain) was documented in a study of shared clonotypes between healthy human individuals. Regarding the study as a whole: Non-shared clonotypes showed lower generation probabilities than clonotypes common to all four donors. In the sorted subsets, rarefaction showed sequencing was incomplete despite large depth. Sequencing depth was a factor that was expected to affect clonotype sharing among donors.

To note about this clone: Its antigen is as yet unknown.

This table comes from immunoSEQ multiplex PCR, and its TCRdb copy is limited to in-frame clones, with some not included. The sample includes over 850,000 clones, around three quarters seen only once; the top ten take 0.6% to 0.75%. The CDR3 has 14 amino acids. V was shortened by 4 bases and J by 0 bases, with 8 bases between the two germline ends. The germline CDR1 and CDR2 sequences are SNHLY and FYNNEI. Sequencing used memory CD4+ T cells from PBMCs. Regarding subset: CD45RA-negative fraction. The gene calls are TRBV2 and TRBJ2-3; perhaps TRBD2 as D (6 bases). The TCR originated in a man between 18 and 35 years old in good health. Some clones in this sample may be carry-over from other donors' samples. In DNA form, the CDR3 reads TGTGCCAGCAGTGTCGGGAGCAGCACAGATACGCAGTATTTT. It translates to CASSVGSSTDTQYF.